This T cell receptor beta chain is from a study of blood T cell repertoires in COVID-19. Study background: The United States, Italy and Spain were the sources of the acute and convalescent COVID-19 samples. T cells, B-cell-depleted T cells, or PBMCs provided the cDNA or gDNA that served as material.

CDR3 length: 13 residues. Germline loops: CDR1 SGHAT, CDR2 FQNNGV. Losses at the gene ends were 6 bases for V and 6 bases for J; bases not matched to a gene: 2. In the original processing: The assay estimated nucleated cells by amplifying reference gene primers. Profiling relied on immunoSEQ multiplex PCR, and the TCRdb table lists in-frame clones only, not all of them. That table supplies the V and J calls and clone size; D and trimming were determined from the DNA. This table holds over 250,000 clones, 65% to 90% found once. This receptor was obtained from a man aged 50 to 60 with active or convalescent COVID-19. Material for sequencing was peripheral blood. The chain recombines TRBV11-2 with TRBJ2-7, with TRBD2 identical over 13 bases. CDR3 DNA sequence: TGTGCCAGCAGAGGACTAGCGGGAGTCGAGCAGTACTTC. Protein product: CASRGLAGVEQYF.